Each of the 6 T cell receptor beta chains below was sequenced from the same sample in a study of tumor-infiltrating lymphocytes in oesophageal squamous cell carcinoma. One entry per CDR3 protein results from TCRdb running MiXCR on the PCR reads. The table includes 15,000 to 20,000 distinct CDR3 sequences, about 50% detected once. The sequencing sample was made of normal esophageal tissue next to the tumor. The receptor source for this set is a female donor with esophageal squamous cell carcinoma.

This clonotype was seen a handful of times. The chain links TRBV5-6 to TRBJ2-3; D is perhaps TRBD2 (5 bases). Judging by the DNA end, TRBJ2-7 fits better; the J call may be wrong. CDR1 and CDR2 (germline): SGHDT, YYEEEE. The CDR3 is 13 amino acids. CDR3 coding DNA: TGTGCCAGCAGCCCACAGAGGGCGCGGGAGCAGTACTTC. The encoded protein is CASSPQRAREQYF.

This chain connects TRBV20-1 to TRBJ2-3; possible D gene TRBD1, 5 bases. Germline V gives CDR1 DFQATT, CDR2 SNEGSKA (reference sequence). Trimming took 0 bases from V and 9 from J, leaving 16 bases between them. The CDR3 loop spans 14 amino acids. In nucleotides, the CDR3 is TGCAGTGCTAGAGATCTCGACAGCACAGGCACGCAGTATTTT. Protein sequence: CSARDLDSTGTQYF.

In regard to this clonotype: At one end the junction does not follow the germline gene, possibly because of a read error. This chain uses TRBV7-7 with TRBJ2-7, with D maybe TRBD1 (5 bases). The J call may be incorrect, as the DNA end agrees better with TRBJ2-1. CDR3 length: 13 amino acids. CDR1 is SSHAT, CDR2 FNYEAQ, per germline (reference sequence). CDR3 DNA sequence: TGTGCTAGCAGCCATGGGGCTTTCGGTGAGCAGTTCTTC. It is translated as CASSHGAFGEQFF.

This clonotype was counted ten times or more. The conserved final phenylalanine or tryptophan is absent from the CDR3, which likely points to a read error. The DNA is omitted, as the CDR3 cannot be located on it reliably, and the CDR3 follows TCRdb's listing. The V gene is TRBV7-2, the J gene TRBJ2-7; the D call in the table, TRBD1, was not verified against the DNA. The CDR3 is 18 amino acids long, termini counted. Per germline, CDR1 SGHTA and CDR2 FQGNSA. CDR3 residues: CASSLSSGDGNYGYTFGS.

V gene TRBV7-8 combines with J gene TRBJ2-6, with D perhaps matching TRBD1 (5 bases). Between the trimmed V and J ends, which lost 6 bases and 4 bases, there was a span of 19 bases. Germline loops: CDR1 SGHVS, CDR2 FQNEAQ. This CDR3 has 17 amino acids. CDR3 DNA: TGTGCCAGCAGTATCAGACAGTGGCCAGCAGGGGCCAACGTCCTGACTTTC. It encodes CASSIRQWPAGANVLTF.

CDR3 loop: CASLPSGRETQYF. Here the CDR3 DNA reads TGTGCCAGCCTTCCCTCCGGGAGAGAGACCCAGTACTTC. The chain employs TRBV7-3 and TRBJ2-7; the D gene is possibly TRBD2 (6 bases). Judging by the DNA end, TRBJ2-5 fits better; the J call may be wrong. This CDR3 is built from 13 residues. Germline CDR1 reads SGHTA; CDR2 reads FQGTGA.